Below are 24 T cell receptor beta chains sequenced from a single sample in a study of T cell repertoires in cytomegalovirus infection. Via MiXCR, TCRdb re-called the reads, giving one row per CDR3 protein. The sample holds under 800,000 distinct CDR3 sequences, roughly 26% seen once. The sequenced sample was CD8+ T cells from PBMCs. Receptors were obtained from a human donor in good health (CMV status not recorded). Some clones in this sample may be carry-over from other donors' samples.

V is TRBV20-1 and J is TRBJ1-5, with TRBD1 as a possible D gene (6 bases). Germline V lookup: CDR1 DFQATT, CDR2 SNEGSKA (reference sequence). The germline V and J ends were trimmed by 0 bases and 6 bases, with 15 bases remaining between them. The CDR3 extends over 15 amino acids. In DNA form, the CDR3 reads TGCAGTGCTAGAGACTCCGGGACATTGGGTCAGCCCCAGCATTTT. Its protein is CSARDSGTLGQPQHF.

The chain uses TRBV27 and TRBJ1-5; D is possibly TRBD1 (6 bases). CDR1 MNHEY and CDR2 SMNVEV come from the germline V gene (reference sequence). The germline V and J ends were trimmed by 8 bases and 0 bases, with 20 bases remaining between them. This CDR3 is built from 17 residues. CDR3 bases: TGTGCCAGCCGCGCCACGAACAGGGCGAATAGCAATCAGCCCCAGCATTTT. It encodes CASRATNRANSNQPQHF.

This clonotype has just a few counts. The chain links TRBV7-9 to TRBJ1-1, with D maybe TRBD1 (5 bases). Germline V gene lookup returns CDR1 SEHNR and CDR2 FQNEAQ (reference sequence). This CDR3 spans 14 amino acids. The V end was cut by 2 bases, the J end by 1 base, with 8 bases between. The CDR3 loop is CASSLWDGNTEAFF. The DNA for the CDR3 is TGTGCCAGCAGCTTATGGGACGGGAACACTGAAGCTTTCTTT.

This clonotype has ten or more counts. CDR3 DNA sequence: TGTGCCATCAATTCAGGACAGGACTCTGGAAACACCATATATTTT. Its protein is CAINSGQDSGNTIYF. The chain links TRBV10-3 to TRBJ1-3; 7 bases match TRBD1. Germline V gene lookup returns CDR1 ENHRY and CDR2 SYGVKD. The CDR3 has 15 residues. The J segment lost 0 bases and the V segment lost 7 bases, leaving 6 bases of the junction unmatched.

The rearrangement joins TRBV28 to TRBJ2-1; D remains unclear. V was clipped by 1 base and J by 7 bases, with 11 bases between them. There are 14 residues in the CDR3. Looked up from germline, CDR1 is MDHEN and CDR2 is SYDVKM. CDR3 sequence reads: CASSLYQARNEQFF. CDR3 DNA sequence: TGTGCCAGCAGTTTATACCAAGCGCGGAATGAGCAGTTCTTC.

This clonotype appeared a few times. This chain joins TRBV20-1 and TRBJ2-1; D is undetermined. Per the germline V gene, CDR1 is DFQATT and CDR2 is SNEGSKA (reference sequence). The CDR3 totals 16 residues. Trimming took off 0 bases at V and 6 bases at J, with 18 bases between the two ends. CDR3 residues: CSARDNLVRLSNEQFF. The CDR3 nucleotides are TGCAGTGCTAGAGATAATTTAGTGAGACTGTCCAATGAGCAGTTCTTC.

This clonotype was recorded many times. The V gene is TRBV4-1, the J gene TRBJ2-6; tentatively, D is TRBD1 (6 bases). CDR1 MGHRA and CDR2 YSYEKL come from the germline V gene. The CDR3 totals 19 residues. V gave up 0 bases and J gave up 0 bases, with 15 bases separating them. DNA for the CDR3: TGCGCCAGCAGCCAAGATCCAGGGGCCTTGCTCTCTGGGGCCAACGTCCTGACTTTC. Encoded protein: CASSQDPGALLSGANVLTF.

This clonotype was recorded a few times. The chain joins TRBV20-1 to TRBJ1-6, with D possibly being TRBD1 (5 bases). The CDR3 consists of 16 residues. Trimming stripped 0 bases from V and 7 bases from J, with 16 bases between. Per germline, CDR1 DFQATT and CDR2 SNEGSKA (reference sequence). The CDR3 sequence is CSARENLGTGNSPLHF. Here the CDR3 DNA reads TGCAGTGCTAGAGAAAACCTAGGGACGGGGAATTCACCCCTCCACTTT.

This clonotype has a count of ten or more. This chain uses TRBV7-8 with TRBJ2-1; 9 bases are shared with TRBD2. Trimming at V came to 2 bases and at J to 0 bases, leaving 11 bases not matched to a gene. Germline CDR1 reads SGHVS; CDR2 reads FQNEAQ. This CDR3 is 19 amino acids long. CDR3 nucleotides: TGTGCCAGCAGCTTATTGCGGGGGGGCCGCCCCGGCTCCTACAATGAGCAGTTCTTC. Its protein is CASSLLRGGRPGSYNEQFF.

In this sample, this clonotype turned up many times. This CDR3 is CASKLKRAYEQYV. The CDR3 region has the DNA TGTGCCAGCAAGTTGAAGAGGGCCTACGAGCAGTACGTC. The chain couples TRBV28 to TRBJ2-7; D may be TRBD2 (5 bases). V was trimmed by 7 bases and J by 2 bases, leaving 12 bases between them. Germline V CDR1 and CDR2: MDHEN, SYDVKM. The CDR3 length is 13 residues.

This chain connects TRBV9 to TRBJ2-6; D not resolved. The V gene lost 0 bases and the J gene lost 2 bases, with 12 bases spanning the gap. Germline-derived CDR1 and CDR2 are SGDLS and YYNGEE. The CDR3 loop spans 17 amino acids. CDR3 region: CASSVARPGAGANVLTF. The CDR3, as DNA: TGTGCCAGCAGCGTAGCTCGGCCAGGAGCTGGGGCCAACGTCCTGACTTTC.

V is TRBV28 and J is TRBJ1-5; TRBD1 agrees at 9 bases. The germline V gene encodes CDR1 MDHEN and CDR2 SYDVKM. The CDR3 spans 13 residues. The ends lost 11 bases at V and 3 bases at J; junction bases unmatched: 5. The CDR3: CAARDRDNQPQHF. The CDR3 DNA reads as TGTGCCGCCCGGGACAGGGACAATCAGCCCCAGCATTTT.

This clonotype has a handful of counts. V is TRBV7-9 and J is TRBJ2-5; 9 bases are a match to TRBD1. The germline V gene encodes CDR1 SEHNR and CDR2 FQNEAQ (reference sequence). The junction had 4 bases not matched to a gene; V was cut back by 5 bases and J by 0 bases. This CDR3 has 15 residues. The CDR3 DNA sequence: TGTGCCAGCAGCAGCACAGGGGGCGACCAAGAGACCCAGTACTTC. Amino acid sequence: CASSSTGGDQETQYF.

This clonotype was observed a handful of times. J is TRBJ2-5 and V is TRBV20-1; D not certain. Between the trimmed V and J ends, which lost 0 bases and 5 bases, there was a span of 19 bases. CDR1 and CDR2 (germline): DFQATT, SNEGSKA (reference sequence). This CDR3 is 16 amino acids long. The CDR3 sequence: CSARDFRMDLQETQYF. For the CDR3, the DNA is TGCAGTGCTAGAGATTTCCGCATGGACCTACAGGAGACCCAGTACTTC.

CDR3 DNA sequence: TGTGCCAGCAGTTCTTGGAGTTCCACAGATACGCAGTATTTT. It is translated as CASSSWSSTDTQYF. This sequence joins TRBV7-3 and TRBJ2-3; no clear D. Germline CDR1 reads SGHTA; CDR2 reads FQGTGA. V dropped 6 bases and J dropped 2 bases, with 12 bases sitting between them. The CDR3 has 14 amino acids.

This clonotype was picked up a small number of times. The gene calls are TRBV6-2 or TRBV6-3 and TRBJ2-5; D is ambiguous. Germline CDR1 is MNHEY and CDR2 is SVGEGT. This CDR3 comprises 12 residues. Trimming stripped 2 bases from V and 5 bases from J, with 6 bases between. CDR3 residues: CASSYALETQYF. DNA of the CDR3: TGTGCCAGCAGTTACGCTCTTGAGACCCAGTACTTC.

The chain combines TRBV28 with TRBJ2-5; 7 bases are shared with TRBD1. V shed 1 base, J shed 3 bases, and the junction held 5 bases outside the gene matches. Germline values: CDR1 MDHEN, CDR2 SYDVKM. There are 15 residues in the CDR3. CDR3 nucleotides: TGTGCCAGCAGTTTATTCGACAGGGCAAAAGAGACCCAGTACTTC. It yields the protein CASSLFDRAKETQYF.

The V and J genes are TRBV5-1 and TRBJ2-1; D uncertain. In germline, CDR1 is SGHRS, CDR2 YFSETQ. The length of the CDR3 is 14 residues. The V end lost 4 bases, the J end lost 1 base, and 9 bases lay between the germline ends. Here the CDR3 DNA reads TGCGCCAGCAGCAGTGCAGAATCCTACAATGAGCAGTTCTTC. As protein: CASSSAESYNEQFF.

The chain has TRBV29-1 and TRBJ2-1; 8 bases map to TRBD1. The CDR3 runs 12 residues. Germline assignment: CDR1 SQVTM and CDR2 ANQGSEA. The ends lost 7 bases at V and 7 bases at J; junction bases unmatched: 6. CDR3 in DNA: TGCAGCGACATGACAGGGGTAAATGAGCAGTTCTTC. Translated: CSDMTGVNEQFF.

This clonotype was found a few times. For the CDR3, the DNA is TGTGCCAGCAGTTACATCGCCGGGGGCACAGATACGCAGTATTTT. It encodes CASSYIAGGTDTQYF. The chain recombines TRBV28 with TRBJ2-3; perhaps TRBD2 as D (5 bases). V lost 4 bases, J lost 1 base, and 12 bases lay in between. This CDR3 region has 15 residues. Germline CDR1 MDHEN, CDR2 SYDVKM. Full variable domain (missing parts from reference TRBV28 and TRBJ2-3): DVKVTQSSRYLVKRTGEKVFLECVQDMDHENMFWYRQDPGLGLRLIYFSYDVKMKEKGDIPEGYSVSREKKERFSLILESASTNQTSMYLCASSYIAGGTDTQYFGPGTRLTVL.

The chain uses TRBV27 and TRBJ1-1; D unresolved. CDR3 length: 15 residues. Per the germline V gene, CDR1 is MNHEY and CDR2 is SMNVEV (reference sequence). The V and J ends lost 0 bases and 1 base respectively, with 9 bases between them. This CDR3 is CASSLSKGSNTEAFF. The CDR3 bases are TGTGCCAGCAGTTTATCGAAAGGATCGAACACTGAAGCTTTCTTT.

The chain is built from TRBV27 and TRBJ1-5; D possibly corresponds to TRBD1 (5 bases). This CDR3 region has 14 residues. V lost 7 bases, J lost 7 bases, and 17 bases lay in between. From germline, CDR1 is MNHEY and CDR2 SMNVEV (reference sequence). The CDR3 sequence: CASTAGFGVQPQHF. The CDR3 nucleotides read TGTGCCAGCACGGCAGGGTTCGGTGTCCAGCCCCAGCATTTT.

This clonotype has just a few counts. This chain connects TRBV20-1 to TRBJ2-5; D uncertain. The germline V and J ends were trimmed by 0 bases and 5 bases, with 22 bases remaining between them. Germline loops: CDR1 DFQATT, CDR2 SNEGSKA (reference sequence). There are 17 residues in the CDR3. The CDR3 loop is CSARDRRAELISETQYF. The CDR3 DNA reads TGCAGTGCTAGAGATCGCCGGGCTGAATTAATTAGCGAGACCCAGTACTTC.

This clonotype was counted between two and nine times. The V call is TRBV7-9, the J call TRBJ2-7; 10 nucleotides line up with TRBD1. V lost 4 bases to trimming and J lost 4 bases; unmatched junction nucleotides: 7. This CDR3 is 15 amino acids long. Looked up from germline, CDR1 is SEHNR and CDR2 is FQNEAQ (reference sequence). Here the CDR3 reads CASSSPTGGRYEQYF. The CDR3 DNA is TGTGCCAGCAGCTCTCCGACAGGGGGCCGGTACGAGCAGTACTTC.